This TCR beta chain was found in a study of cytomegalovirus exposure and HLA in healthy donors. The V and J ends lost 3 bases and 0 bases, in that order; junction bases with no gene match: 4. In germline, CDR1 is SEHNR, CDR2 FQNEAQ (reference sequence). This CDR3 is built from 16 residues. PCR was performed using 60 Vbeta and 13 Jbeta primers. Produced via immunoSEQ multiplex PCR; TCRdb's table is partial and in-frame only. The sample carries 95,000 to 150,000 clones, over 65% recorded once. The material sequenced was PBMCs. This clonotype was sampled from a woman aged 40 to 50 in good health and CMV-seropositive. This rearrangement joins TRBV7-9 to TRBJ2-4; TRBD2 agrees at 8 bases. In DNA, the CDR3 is TGTGCCAGCAGCTTCATAGCGGGACTAGCCAAAAACATTCAGTACTTC. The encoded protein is CASSFIAGLAKNIQYF.